These 11 T cell receptor beta chains were sequenced from one sample in a study of CD8+ T cells in alopecia areata. RNA was extracted and reverse transcribed into cDNA as the sequencing template. Profiling relied on immunoSEQ multiplex PCR, and the TCRdb table lists in-frame clones only, not all of them. The sample yields some 99,000 clones, 40% to 55% seen once. Sequenced input: CD4+ T cells sorted from blood. These receptors all come from a human donor with alopecia areata.

In this sample, this clone turned up a few times. CDR3 in DNA: TGTGCCAGCAGCCAAGATCACTGGGGTAGGCAGTTCTTC. Protein product: CASSQDHWGRQFF. The V gene is TRBV14, the J gene TRBJ2-1; no reliable D call. CDR3 size: 13 residues. Germline V gene data show CDR1 as SGHDN and CDR2 as FVKESK. V was cut by 0 bases and J by 12 bases, with 12 bases left in between. Based on the CDR3 plus reference TRBV14 and TRBJ2-1, the full variable domain is EAGVTQFPSHSVIEKGQTVTLRCDPISGHDNLYWYRRVMGKEIKFLLHFVKESKQDESGMPNNRFLAERTGGTYSTLKVQPAELEDSGVYFCASSQDHWGRQFFGPGTRLTVL.

This clone was picked up a small number of times. The gene calls are TRBV23-1 and TRBJ2-3; 10 bases match TRBD1. TRBV23-1 is classed as an ORF, of uncertain function. This CDR3 has 19 amino acids. The junction had 17 bases not matched to a gene; V was cut back by 6 bases and J by 2 bases. The CDR3, as DNA: TGCGCCAGCAGCCCAAGAGCCCGCCGCGGGACAGGGGTCACAGATACGCAGTATTTT. Its protein product is CASSPRARRGTGVTDTQYF.

This sequence joins TRBV5-1 and TRBJ2-4, with 8 bases matching TRBD1. With V trimmed by 4 bases and J by 0 bases, 18 bases remained unmatched. From germline, CDR1 is SGHRS and CDR2 YFSETQ. The CDR3 spans 20 residues. The CDR3 nucleotides read TGCGCCAGCAGCCCGAGGCCCCTGGGACAGGATCCGTTAGCCAAAAACATTCAGTACTTC. It yields the protein CASSPRPLGQDPLAKNIQYF.

The V call is TRBV4-1, the J call TRBJ2-7; D remains unclear. The CDR3 has 12 amino acids. From germline, CDR1 is MGHRA and CDR2 YSYEKL. Trimming cost V 2 bases and J 6 bases, with 8 bases left between them. CDR3: CASSQPLGEQYF. The CDR3 DNA is TGCGCCAGCAGCCAACCCCTTGGCGAGCAGTACTTC.

This clone was detected a few times. This chain links TRBV4-3 with TRBJ2-3; TRBD2 matches 11 bases. The CDR3 extends over 16 amino acids. Germline V gene sequence: CDR1 LGHNA, CDR2 YSLEER. J lost 2 bases, V lost 5 bases, and 6 bases had no gene match. CDR3 DNA sequence: TGCGCCAGCAGCACACTAGCGGGAGAGGCCACAGATACGCAGTATTTT. It is translated as CASSTLAGEATDTQYF.

V gene TRBV5-1 combines with J gene TRBJ2-5, with D perhaps TRBD1 or TRBD2 (5 bases each). The CDR3 has 14 residues. V was clipped by 2 bases and J by 1 base, with 9 bases between them. The germline V gene has CDR1 SGHRS and CDR2 YFSETQ. The CDR3, as DNA: TGCGCCAGCAGCTTCGGGACCCCCCAAGAGACCCAGTACTTC. Its translation: CASSFGTPQETQYF.

J is TRBJ2-3 and V is TRBV2; 8 bases agree with TRBD2. V was pared by 3 bases and J by 0 bases, with 5 bases of the junction left unmatched. Per germline, CDR1 SNHLY and CDR2 FYNNEI. The CDR3 is 16 amino acids. The CDR3 coding sequence is TGTGCCAGCAGTGATCCCCAGCGGGGGAGCACAGATACGCAGTATTTT. It translates to CASSDPQRGSTDTQYF.

The chain combines TRBV5-1 with TRBJ2-3; D ambiguous. Germline V gives CDR1 SGHRS, CDR2 YFSETQ. V was cut by 4 bases and J by 1 base, with 10 bases left in between. The CDR3 loop spans 14 amino acids. CDR3 in amino acids: CASSLLTGTDTQYF. DNA of the CDR3: TGCGCCAGCAGCCTCCTCACGGGCACAGATACGCAGTATTTT.

This sequence joins TRBV5-1 and TRBJ2-3; TRBD1 is a possible D gene (6 bases). Trimming removed 4 bases from V and 2 bases from J, with 11 bases in between. CDR3 length equals 14 residues. Germline lookup yields CDR1 SGHRS and CDR2 YFSETQ. CDR3 sequence reads: CASSHRTVTDTQYF. The CDR3, as DNA: TGCGCCAGCAGCCATCGGACAGTCACAGATACGCAGTATTTT.

This chain links TRBV29-1 with TRBJ1-4; TRBD1 matches at 7 bases. Trimming cost V 6 bases and J 8 bases; bases outside gene matches: 6. Germline V gives CDR1 SQVTM, CDR2 ANQGSEA. This CDR3 spans 12 amino acids. CDR3 bases: TGCAGCGTCGACGGACAGGACGAAAAACTGTTTTTT. The encoded protein is CSVDGQDEKLFF. The full variable domain, in which reference TRBV29-1 and TRBJ1-4 provide the parts outside the CDR3, is SAVISQKPSRDICQRGTSLTIQCQVDSQVTMMFWYRQQPGQSLTLIATANQGSEATYESGFVIDKFPISRPNLTFSTLTVSNMSPEDSSIYLCSVDGQDEKLFFGSGTQLSVL.

The V call is TRBV7-2, the J call TRBJ2-7, with 14 bases fitting TRBD2. The CDR3 contains 17 residues. The V gene's germline CDR1 is SGHTA and CDR2 FQGNSA. The junction had 8 bases not matched to a gene; V was cut back by 5 bases and J by 2 bases. The CDR3 coding sequence is TGTGCCAGCAGCAGGGGACTAGCGGGGGATGGGACCTACGAGCAGTACTTC. This gives the protein CASSRGLAGDGTYEQYF.